The 26 T cell receptor beta chains presented below share a single source sample, sequenced in a study of blood T cell repertoires in COVID-19. Assay used: immunoSEQ multiplex PCR; TCRdb lists only in-frame clones, some missing. The sample holds roughly 160,000 clones, under 90% seen once. Sequenced input: peripheral blood. The receptors shown here come from a woman over 75 with acute or convalescent COVID-19.

The genes are TRBV19 and TRBJ1-4; D is uncertain. The CDR3 contains 14 residues. Trimming stripped 3 bases from V and 5 bases from J, with 10 bases between. The germline V gene encodes CDR1 LNHDA and CDR2 SQIVND (reference sequence). The CDR3 here is CASSIQANNEKLFF. The CDR3, as DNA: TGTGCCAGTAGTATTCAGGCGAACAATGAAAAACTGTTTTTT.

CDR3 bases: TGTGCCAGCAGTGGTCGCCCCAGGGCCGGGAGCTCCTACGAGCAGTACTTC. Protein: CASSGRPRAGSSYEQYF. J is TRBJ2-7 and V is TRBV25-1, with D possibly matching TRBD2 (6 bases). Trimming took off 4 bases at V and 0 bases at J, with 19 bases between the two ends. Germline V gene data show CDR1 as MGHDK and CDR2 as SYGVNS. The CDR3 runs to 17 residues.

V usage is TRBV29-1 and J usage is TRBJ2-3; D gene unclear. The length of the CDR3 is 13 residues. V was cut by 2 bases and J by 3 bases, with 9 bases left in between. Germline values: CDR1 SQVTM, CDR2 ANQGSEA. In DNA form, the CDR3 reads TGCAGCGTTGAATTTCCACAGACAGATACGCAGTATTTT. Amino acid sequence: CSVEFPQTDTQYF.

The chain carries TRBV9 and TRBJ2-7; TRBD1 agrees at 11 bases. The CDR3 length is 15 residues. Trimming at V came to 2 bases and at J to 3 bases, leaving 4 bases not matched to a gene. Germline CDR1 and CDR2: SGDLS and YYNGEE. As DNA, the CDR3 is TGTGCCAGCAGCGTTGGGACAGGGGGGAACTACGAGCAGTACTTC. It translates to CASSVGTGGNYEQYF.

The V call is TRBV3-1 (or the pseudogene TRBV3-2), the J call TRBJ2-7; TRBD2 matches at 13 bases. J lost 2 bases, V lost 4 bases, and 8 bases had no gene match. There are 17 residues in the CDR3. Germline CDR1 LGHDT, CDR2 YNNKEL (reference sequence). The CDR3 protein is CASSLRTSGSVAYEQYF. The CDR3 DNA sequence: TGTGCCAGCAGCCTCCGGACTAGCGGGAGCGTAGCCTACGAGCAGTACTTC.

The rearrangement uses TRBV6-6 and TRBJ1-5; D not resolved. Per the germline V gene, CDR1 is MNHNY and CDR2 is SVGAGI (reference sequence). The CDR3 has 12 residues. V shed 6 bases and J shed 8 bases, with 11 bases lying between them. In nucleotides, the CDR3 is TGTGCCAGCAGCCCCCCCGGGGAGCCCCAGCATTTT. Its translation is CASSPPGEPQHF.

This clone was detected a few times. The gene calls are TRBV5-1 and TRBJ1-2; 10 bases line up with TRBD1. Trimming cost V 2 bases and J 8 bases; bases outside gene matches: 6. CDR1 and CDR2 (germline): SGHRS, YFSETQ. The CDR3 runs to 14 residues. The CDR3 sequence is CASSLSTGGGGYTF. The CDR3 region has the DNA TGCGCCAGCAGCTTATCGACAGGGGGCGGCGGCTACACCTTC.

This chain connects TRBV24-1 to TRBJ2-1; 8 nucleotides line up with TRBD2. V was pared by 3 bases and J by 7 bases, with 10 bases of the junction left unmatched. From germline, CDR1 is KGHDR and CDR2 SFDVKD. The CDR3 loop spans 16 amino acids. The CDR3 bases are TGTGCCACCAGTGATGCCACTAGCGGAGGGGCTAATGAGCAGTTCTTC. It codes for CATSDATSGGANEQFF.

This chain connects TRBV6-2 or TRBV6-3 to TRBJ1-6, with D unresolved. The CDR3 loop spans 14 amino acids. Germline V gives CDR1 MNHEY, CDR2 SVGEGT. Trimming left V 4 bases short and J 5 bases short, with 9 bases between. CDR3 sequence: CASSLEVDNSPLHF. The CDR3 nucleotides are TGTGCCAGCAGTTTAGAGGTTGATAATTCACCCCTCCACTTT.

The chain employs TRBV5-1 and TRBJ1-1, with D perhaps matching TRBD1 (5 bases). There are 11 residues in the CDR3. Trimming took off 5 bases at V and 8 bases at J, with 10 bases between the two ends. Germline V gene sequence: CDR1 SGHRS, CDR2 YFSETQ. Written as DNA, the CDR3 is TGCGCCAGCAGGGGGGACTCCGAAGCTTTCTTT. It translates to CASRGDSEAFF.

The chain couples TRBV24-1 to TRBJ2-7, with TRBD2 as a possible D gene (5 bases). Germline loops: CDR1 KGHDR, CDR2 SFDVKD. The CDR3 sequence is 12 residues long. V was cut by 0 bases and J by 7 bases, with 6 bases left in between. CDR3 in amino acids: CATSDLPGEQYF. The CDR3 nucleotides read TGTGCCACCAGTGATTTGCCGGGAGAGCAGTACTTC.

This chain joins TRBV4-1 and TRBJ1-1; D unclear. Between the trimmed V and J ends, which lost 6 bases and 1 base, there was a span of 15 bases. Germline-derived CDR1 and CDR2 are MGHRA and YSYEKL. The CDR3 spans 15 residues. CDR3 in DNA: TGCGCCAGCAGTCCTCCCGGCAGGTCGAACACTGAAGCTTTCTTT. Amino acids: CASSPPGRSNTEAFF.

This rearrangement joins TRBV9 to TRBJ2-2; D is possibly TRBD1 (6 bases). The CDR3 runs 13 residues. The V and J ends lost 0 bases and 7 bases respectively, with 7 bases between them. Germline V lookup: CDR1 SGDLS, CDR2 YYNGEE. Here the CDR3 reads CASSVVDSGELFF. For the CDR3, the DNA is TGTGCCAGCAGCGTAGTGGACAGCGGGGAGCTGTTTTTT.

Written as DNA, the CDR3 is TGTGCCAGCTCACAGGACAGGGACTACTATGGCTACACCTTC. Translation gives CASSQDRDYYGYTF. The chain couples TRBV18 to TRBJ1-2, with 8 bases identical to TRBD1. The germline V gene encodes CDR1 KGHSH and CDR2 LQKENI. Trimming at V came to 4 bases and at J to 3 bases, leaving 4 bases not matched to a gene. This CDR3 has 14 residues. Based on the CDR3 plus reference TRBV18 and TRBJ1-2, the full variable domain is NAGVMQNPRHLVRRRGQEARLRCSPMKGHSHVYWYRQLPEEGLKFMVYLQKENIIDESGMPKERFSAEFPKEGPSILRIQQVVRGDSAAYFCASSQDRDYYGYTFGSGTRLTVV.

The chain recombines TRBV24-1 with TRBJ1-3, with TRBD1 as a possible D gene (5 bases). The ends were cut back, 5 bases at V and 15 bases at J, with 16 bases in the middle. This CDR3 region has 12 residues. CDR1 is KGHDR and CDR2 is SFDVKD in the germline V gene. The CDR3 spells CATSATGTGRYF. The CDR3 nucleotides are TGTGCCACCAGTGCGACCGGGACTGGAAGATATTTT.

The genes are TRBV2 and TRBJ2-5; weak D call: TRBD1 (6 bases). The germline V and J ends were trimmed by 7 bases and 3 bases, with 15 bases remaining between them. The germline V gene has CDR1 SNHLY and CDR2 FYNNEI. This CDR3 contains 14 residues. CDR3 in amino acids: CASKTWTEEETQYF. In nucleotides, the CDR3 is TGTGCCAGCAAAACTTGGACAGAAGAAGAGACCCAGTACTTC.

The chain links TRBV7-9 to TRBJ1-6; tentative D call: TRBD1 (6 bases). The length of the CDR3 is 14 residues. The germline V and J ends were trimmed by 2 bases and 5 bases, with 7 bases remaining between them. Germline CDR1 SEHNR, CDR2 FQNEAQ (reference sequence). CDR3 loop: CASSLPGDNSPLHF. CDR3 DNA: TGTGCCAGCAGCTTACCAGGGGATAATTCACCCCTCCACTTT.

This sequence joins TRBV29-1 and TRBJ1-4; 9 bases agree with TRBD1. Germline V gene lookup returns CDR1 SQVTM and CDR2 ANQGSEA. V trimming: 5 bases; J trimming: 8 bases; junction bases outside the gene matches: 6. The length of the CDR3 is 13 residues. This CDR3 is CSVTGGAGEKLFF. For the CDR3, the DNA is TGCAGCGTTACAGGGGGCGCAGGAGAAAAACTGTTTTTT.

The chain combines TRBV5-6 with TRBJ1-6, with 9 bases that match TRBD1. Germline-derived CDR1 and CDR2 are SGHDT and YYEEEE. V was pared by 2 bases and J by 9 bases, with 9 bases of the junction left unmatched. The CDR3 covers 16 residues. This CDR3 is CASSFDSDRGFSPLHF. The CDR3 coding sequence is TGTGCCAGCAGCTTCGATTCGGACAGGGGATTTTCACCCCTCCACTTT. The full variable domain, its missing parts supplied by reference TRBV5-6 and TRBJ1-6, is DAGVTQSPTHLIKTRGQQVTLRCSPKSGHDTVSWYQQALGQGPQFIFQYYEEEERQRGNFPDRFSGHQFPNYSSELNVNALLLGDSALYLCASSFDSDRGFSPLHFGNGTRLTVT.

The CDR3 is CASSWGGWNEQYF. The DNA for the CDR3 is TGTGCCAGCAGCTGGGGGGGGTGGAACGAGCAGTACTTC. The chain has TRBV7-2 and TRBJ2-7; 7 bases are a match to TRBD2. Germline V CDR1 and CDR2: SGHTA, FQGNSA. The ends lost 4 bases at V and 5 bases at J; junction bases unmatched: 5. The CDR3 sequence is 13 residues long.

This chain links TRBV28 with TRBJ2-5; 7 nucleotides line up with TRBD1. The germline CDR1 and CDR2 sequences are MDHEN and SYDVKM. J gave up 4 bases and V 2 bases, and 4 bases lay outside the gene matches. The CDR3 is 14 amino acids. The CDR3 DNA follows: TGTGCCAGCAGTTTAGGGGGACAGAGAGAGACCCAGTACTTC. Translation gives CASSLGGQRETQYF. The variable domain in full, with the rest retrieved from reference TRBV28 and TRBJ2-5, is DVKVTQSSRYLVKRTGEKVFLECVQDMDHENMFWYRQDPGLGLRLIYFSYDVKMKEKGDIPEGYSVSREKKERFSLILESASTNQTSMYLCASSLGGQRETQYFGPGTRLLVL.

This clone was counted a single time. J is TRBJ1-1 and V is TRBV7-8; D is ambiguous. Trimming took off 0 bases at V and 0 bases at J, with 8 bases between the two ends. The germline CDR1 and CDR2 sequences are SGHVS and FQNEAQ. This CDR3 spans 15 amino acids. CDR3 in amino acids: CASSLARRMNTEAFF. The CDR3 nucleotides read TGTGCCAGCAGCTTAGCGAGGCGGATGAACACTGAAGCTTTCTTT.

V is TRBV19 and J is TRBJ1-1; the D is unclear. The germline V and J ends were trimmed by 8 bases and 6 bases, with 19 bases remaining between them. The CDR3 runs 14 residues. The V gene's germline CDR1 is LNHDA and CDR2 SQIVND (reference sequence). Here the CDR3 reads CASDFSGIASEAFF. The CDR3 region has the DNA TGTGCCAGTGACTTTAGCGGTATCGCGTCTGAAGCTTTCTTT.

J is TRBJ2-6 and V is TRBV6-2 or TRBV6-3; 9 bases agree with TRBD1. Germline lookup yields CDR1 MNHEY and CDR2 SVGEGT. The CDR3 is 18 amino acids. V lost 2 bases, J lost 1 base, and 6 bases stayed unmatched. Here the CDR3 reads CASSYQGQGVSGANVLTF. CDR3 nucleotide sequence: TGTGCCAGCAGTTACCAGGGACAGGGAGTGTCTGGGGCCAACGTCCTGACTTTC.

V and J are TRBV10-3 and TRBJ1-6, with D maybe TRBD1 (6 bases). The CDR3 has 16 residues. Germline V lookup: CDR1 ENHRY, CDR2 SYGVKD. The germline V and J ends were trimmed by 0 bases and 7 bases, with 13 bases remaining between them. CDR3 sequence reads: CAISESGRGGNSPLHF. CDR3 bases: TGTGCCATCAGTGAGTCGGGTAGAGGGGGAAATTCACCCCTCCACTTT.

This chain links TRBV6-5 with TRBJ2-5; D gene uncertain. This CDR3 has 14 residues. Germline loops: CDR1 MNHEY, CDR2 SVGAGI. Trimming took 2 bases from V and 1 from J, leaving 8 bases between them. CDR3 residues: CASSYAQLQETQYF. CDR3 nucleotide sequence: TGTGCCAGCAGTTACGCACAGCTCCAAGAGACCCAGTACTTC.